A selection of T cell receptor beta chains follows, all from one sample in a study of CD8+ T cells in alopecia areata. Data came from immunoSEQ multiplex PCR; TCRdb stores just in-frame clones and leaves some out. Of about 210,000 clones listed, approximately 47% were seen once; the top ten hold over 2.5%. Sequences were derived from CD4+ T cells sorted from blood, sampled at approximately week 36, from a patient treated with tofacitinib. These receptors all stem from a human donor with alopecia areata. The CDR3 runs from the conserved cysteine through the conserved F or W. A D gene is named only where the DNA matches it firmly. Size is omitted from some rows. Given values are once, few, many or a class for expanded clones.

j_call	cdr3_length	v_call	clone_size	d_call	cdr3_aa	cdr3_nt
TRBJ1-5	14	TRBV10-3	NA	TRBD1	CAISESRGGRPQHF	TGTGCCATCAGTGAGTCGCGAGGGGGCAGGCCCCAGCATTTT
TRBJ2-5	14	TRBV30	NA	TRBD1	CAWSVRRDRGTQYF	TGTGCCTGGAGTGTCCGCCGGGACAGAGGGACCCAGTACTTC
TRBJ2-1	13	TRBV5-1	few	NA	CASSATEQGEQFF	TGCGCCAGCAGTGCGACAGAACAAGGGGAGCAGTTCTTC
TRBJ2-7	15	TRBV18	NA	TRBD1	CASSADRGHQGEQYF	TGTGCCAGCTCAGCGGACAGGGGGCACCAGGGGGAGCAGTACTTC
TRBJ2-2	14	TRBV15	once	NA	CATSGLRGTGELFF	TGTGCCACCAGCGGATTGCGAGGGACCGGGGAGCTGTTTTTT
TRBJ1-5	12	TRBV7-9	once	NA	CASSFSNQPQHF	TGTGCCAGCAGCTTCAGCAATCAGCCCCAGCATTTT
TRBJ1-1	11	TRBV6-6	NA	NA	CASLVNTEAFF	TGTGCCAGCCTGGTGAACACTGAAGCTTTCTTT
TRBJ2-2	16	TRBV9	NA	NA	CASSVVQPPNTGELFF	TGTGCCAGCAGCGTAGTGCAGCCACCGAACACCGGGGAGCTGTTTTTT
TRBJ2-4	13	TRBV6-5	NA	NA	CASSPGQPRSQYF	TGTGCCAGCAGTCCCGGACAGCCAAGATCTCAGTACTTC
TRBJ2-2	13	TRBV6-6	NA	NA	CACGPVNTGELFF	TGTGCCTGCGGTCCGGTGAACACCGGGGAGCTGTTTTTT
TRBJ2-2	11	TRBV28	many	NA	CASSSPRELFF	TGTGCCAGCAGTTCTCCCCGGGAGCTGTTTTTT
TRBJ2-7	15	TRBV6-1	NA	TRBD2	CASSGIAGGSYEQYF	TGTGCCAGCAGTGGGATAGCGGGAGGGTCCTACGAGCAGTACTTC
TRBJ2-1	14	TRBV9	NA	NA	CASSDLTANNEQFF	TGTGCCAGCAGCGATTTGACAGCAAACAATGAGCAGTTCTTC
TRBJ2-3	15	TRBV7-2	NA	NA	CASSLVGTLADTQYF	TGTGCCAGCAGCTTAGTAGGGACTTTGGCAGATACGCAGTATTTT
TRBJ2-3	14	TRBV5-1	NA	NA	CASSPGASSDTQYF	TGCGCCAGCAGCCCAGGGGCGAGCTCAGATACGCAGTATTTT
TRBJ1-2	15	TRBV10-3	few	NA	CAISEDSSNTYGYTF	TGTGCCATCAGTGAAGACAGCTCGAACACCTATGGCTACACCTTC
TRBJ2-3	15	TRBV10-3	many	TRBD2	CATTGEAGGRDTQYF	TGTGCCACAACGGGGGAAGCGGGAGGTCGAGATACGCAGTATTTT
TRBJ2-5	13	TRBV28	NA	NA	CASSLFNGAPQYF	TGTGCCAGCAGTTTATTCAACGGCGCACCCCAGTACTTC
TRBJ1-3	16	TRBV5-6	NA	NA	CASSFRGNPSGNTIYF	TGTGCCAGCAGCTTCAGAGGAAATCCCTCTGGAAACACCATATATTTT
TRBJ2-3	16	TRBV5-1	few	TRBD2	CASSGQAGAPWDTQYF	TGCGCCAGCAGCGGGCAAGCGGGAGCCCCTTGGGATACGCAGTATTTT
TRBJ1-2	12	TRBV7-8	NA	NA	CASSSRGYGYTF	TGTGCCAGCAGCTCGCGGGGCTATGGCTACACCTTC
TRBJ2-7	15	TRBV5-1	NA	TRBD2	CASSLLAGVSYEQYF	TGCGCCAGCAGCTTGCTAGCGGGAGTAAGTTACGAGCAGTACTTC
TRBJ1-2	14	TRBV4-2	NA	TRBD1	CASSHLGQGNGYTF	TGTGCCAGCAGCCACCTGGGACAGGGGAACGGCTACACCTTC
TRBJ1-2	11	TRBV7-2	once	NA	CASSPSRGYTF	TGTGCCAGCAGCCCCTCCAGGGGCTACACCTTC
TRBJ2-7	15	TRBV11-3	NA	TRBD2	CASSSTSGSVYEQYF	TGTGCCAGCAGCTCGACTAGCGGGAGCGTCTACGAGCAGTACTTC
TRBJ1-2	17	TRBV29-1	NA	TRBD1	CSVEGGQGNSFNYGYTF	TGCAGCGTTGAAGGAGGACAGGGCAATTCGTTCAACTATGGCTACACCTTC
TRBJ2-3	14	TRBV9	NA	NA	CASSVAHGTDTQYF	TGTGCCAGCAGCGTAGCCCACGGAACAGATACGCAGTATTTT
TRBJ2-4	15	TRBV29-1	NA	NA	CSVTGGDLAKNIQYF	TGCAGCGTAACAGGGGGGGACCTAGCCAAAAACATTCAGTACTTC
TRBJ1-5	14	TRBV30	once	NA	CAWSALQANQPQHF	TGTGCCTGGAGTGCTCTACAGGCAAATCAGCCCCAGCATTTT
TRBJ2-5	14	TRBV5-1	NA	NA	CASSLDWGAETQYF	TGCGCCAGCAGCTTGGATTGGGGCGCGGAGACCCAGTACTTC
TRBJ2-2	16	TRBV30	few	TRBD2	CAWSVVAGAYTGELFF	TGTGCCTGGAGTGTAGTAGCGGGAGCGTACACCGGGGAGCTGTTTTTT
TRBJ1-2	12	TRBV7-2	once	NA	CASSASGEGYTF	TGTGCCAGCAGCGCATCAGGGGAGGGCTACACCTTC
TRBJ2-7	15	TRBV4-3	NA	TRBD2	CASSQEGTRAYEQYF	TGCGCCAGCAGCCAAGAGGGGACTAGGGCCTACGAGCAGTACTTC
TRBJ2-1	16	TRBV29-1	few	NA	CSVPTITRGGTNEQFF	TGCAGCGTTCCCACAATTACTAGAGGAGGGACGAATGAGCAGTTCTTC
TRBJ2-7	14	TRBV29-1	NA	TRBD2	CSVEGGSPYYEQYF	TGCAGCGTTGAGGGGGGGAGTCCCTACTACGAGCAGTACTTC
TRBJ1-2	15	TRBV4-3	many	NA	CASSQERDLSYGYTF	TGCGCCAGCAGCCAAGAAAGGGACCTTTCTTATGGCTACACCTTC
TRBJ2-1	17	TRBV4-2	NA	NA	CASSPEGWGFSYNEQFF	TGTGCCAGCAGCCCAGAGGGGTGGGGGTTCTCCTACAATGAGCAGTTCTTC
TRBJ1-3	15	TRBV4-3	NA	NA	CASSQDDRGGNTIYF	TGCGCCAGCAGCCAAGATGATCGGGGTGGAAACACCATATATTTT
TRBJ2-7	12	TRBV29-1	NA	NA	CSVEKGRNEQYF	TGCAGCGTTGAAAAAGGGAGGAACGAGCAGTACTTC
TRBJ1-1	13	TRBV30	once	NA	CAWSLAVNTEAFF	TGTGCCTGGAGTCTGGCCGTGAACACTGAAGCTTTCTTT
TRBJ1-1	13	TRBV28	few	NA	CASSRAGPTEAFF	TGTGCCAGCAGCAGAGCAGGTCCCACTGAAGCTTTCTTT
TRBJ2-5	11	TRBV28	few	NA	CASQRGETQYF	TGTGCCAGCCAGAGAGGGGAGACCCAGTACTTC
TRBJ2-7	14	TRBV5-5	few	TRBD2	CASSPRLAGDEQYF	TGTGCCAGCAGCCCGCGACTAGCGGGAGACGAGCAGTACTTC
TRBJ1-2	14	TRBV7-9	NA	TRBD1	CASSIRQGNEGYTF	TGTGCCAGCAGCATTAGACAGGGAAATGAGGGCTACACCTTC
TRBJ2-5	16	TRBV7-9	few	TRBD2	CASSLGTSGSTETQYF	TGTGCCAGCAGCTTAGGGACTAGCGGGAGCACAGAGACCCAGTACTTC
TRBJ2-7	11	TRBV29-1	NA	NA	CSVATTYEQYF	TGCAGCGTAGCGACAACGTACGAGCAGTACTTC
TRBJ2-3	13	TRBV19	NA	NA	CASSGGGTDTQYF	TGTGCCAGTTCTGGAGGAGGGACAGATACGCAGTATTTT
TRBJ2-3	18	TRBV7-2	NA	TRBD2	CASSLRPSGRMGTDTQYF	TGTGCCAGCAGCTTACGGCCTAGCGGGAGAATGGGAACAGATACGCAGTATTTT
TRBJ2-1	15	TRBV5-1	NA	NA	CASSFGPGTYNEQFF	NA
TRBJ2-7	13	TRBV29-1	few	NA	CSVNGIPQGEQYF	TGCAGCGTAAACGGGATTCCGCAGGGCGAGCAGTACTTC
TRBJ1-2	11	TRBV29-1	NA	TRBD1	CSAGQDYGYTF	TGCAGCGCCGGACAGGACTATGGCTACACCTTC
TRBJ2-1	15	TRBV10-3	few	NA	CAISERGPSYNEQFF	TGTGCCATCAGTGAAAGGGGTCCTTCCTACAATGAGCAGTTCTTC
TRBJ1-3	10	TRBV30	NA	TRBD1	CACRQGSIYF	TGTGCCTGTAGACAGGGATCCATATATTTT
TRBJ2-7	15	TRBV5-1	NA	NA	CASSLTPRLSYEQYF	TGCGCCAGCAGCTTGACGCCTAGACTCTCCTACGAGCAGTACTTC
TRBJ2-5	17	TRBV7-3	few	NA	CASSLTGPRGPQETQYF	TGTGCCAGCAGCTTAACCGGGCCTAGGGGCCCACAAGAGACCCAGTACTTC
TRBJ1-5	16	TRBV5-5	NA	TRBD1	CASSLEGTGGWQPQHF	TGTGCCAGCAGCTTGGAGGGGACAGGGGGGTGGCAGCCCCAGCATTTT
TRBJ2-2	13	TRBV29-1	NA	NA	CSVERGDTGELFF	TGCAGCGTTGAAAGGGGGGACACCGGGGAGCTGTTTTTT
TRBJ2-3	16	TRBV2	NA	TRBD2	CASSHSLAGMADTQYF	TGTGCCAGCAGTCATTCACTAGCGGGAATGGCAGATACGCAGTATTTT
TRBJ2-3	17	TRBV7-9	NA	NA	CASSLFEGGTGTDTQYF	TGTGCCAGCAGCTTATTCGAGGGAGGGACAGGCACAGATACGCAGTATTTT